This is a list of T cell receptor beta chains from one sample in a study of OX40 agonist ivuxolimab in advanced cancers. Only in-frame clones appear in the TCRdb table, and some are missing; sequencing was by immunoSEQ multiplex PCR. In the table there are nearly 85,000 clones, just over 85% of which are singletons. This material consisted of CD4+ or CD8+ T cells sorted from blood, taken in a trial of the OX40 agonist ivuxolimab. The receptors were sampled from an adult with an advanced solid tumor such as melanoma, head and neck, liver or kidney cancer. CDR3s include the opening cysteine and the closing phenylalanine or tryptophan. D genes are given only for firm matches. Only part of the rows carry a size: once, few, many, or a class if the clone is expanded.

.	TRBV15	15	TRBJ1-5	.	CATSRDLRVPMAQHF	TGTGCCACCAGCAGAGATCTTAGGGTACCAATGGCCCAGCATTTT
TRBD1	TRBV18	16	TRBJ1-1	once	CASSPLRGQGRPEAFF	TGTGCCAGCTCACCCCTTCGGGGACAGGGGAGACCTGAAGCTTTCTTT
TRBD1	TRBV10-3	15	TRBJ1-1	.	CAISSQGTGGTEAFF	TGTGCCATCAGCTCCCAAGGGACAGGGGGCACTGAAGCTTTCTTT
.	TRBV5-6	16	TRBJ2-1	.	CASSTAWDPRENEQFF	TGTGCCAGCAGCACCGCCTGGGATCCACGGGAGAATGAGCAGTTCTTC
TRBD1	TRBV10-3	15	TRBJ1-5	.	CAISLGQGRHQPQHF	TGTGCCATCAGCCTCGGACAGGGTCGGCACCAGCCCCAGCATTTT
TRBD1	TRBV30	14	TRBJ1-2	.	CAWRALGGDYGYTF	TGTGCCTGGAGGGCCTTAGGGGGCGACTATGGCTACACCTTC
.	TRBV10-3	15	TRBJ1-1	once	CAISESRGMNTEAFF	TGTGCCATCAGTGAGTCTCGGGGAATGAACACTGAAGCTTTCTTT
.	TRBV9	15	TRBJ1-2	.	CASSLGLGANYGYTF	TGTGCCAGCAGCCTCGGGTTGGGGGCTAACTATGGCTACACCTTC
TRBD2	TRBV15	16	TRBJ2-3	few	CATSRRSGGLVDTQYF	TGTGCCACCAGCAGGAGGAGCGGGGGTCTGGTAGATACGCAGTATTTT
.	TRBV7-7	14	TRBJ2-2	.	CASSPRPNTGELFF	TGTGCTAGCAGTCCCCGGCCGAACACCGGGGAGCTGTTTTTT
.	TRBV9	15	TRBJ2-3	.	CASSLTPRAEDTQYF	TGTGCCAGCAGCCTCACCCCCAGGGCCGAAGATACGCAGTATTTT
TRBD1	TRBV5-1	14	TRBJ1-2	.	CASSAPGQGTGYTF	TGCGCCAGCAGCGCACCGGGACAGGGGACTGGCTACACCTTC
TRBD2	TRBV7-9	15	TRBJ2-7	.	CASSSLGGREGEQYF	TGTGCCAGCAGCTCGCTCGGGGGGCGGGAGGGCGAGCAGTACTTC
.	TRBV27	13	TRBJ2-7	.	CASSPISSYEQYF	TGTGCCAGCAGTCCTATCTCTTCCTACGAGCAGTACTTC
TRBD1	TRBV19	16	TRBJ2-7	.	CASSIVPGQASYEQYF	TGTGCCAGTAGTATAGTGCCGGGACAGGCCTCCTACGAGCAGTACTTC
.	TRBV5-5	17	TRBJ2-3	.	CASSRRGADYLTDTQYF	TGTGCCAGCAGCCGCCGGGGGGCGGACTACCTAACAGATACGCAGTATTTT
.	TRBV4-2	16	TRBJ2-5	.	CASSQGVRAEGETQYF	TGTGCCAGCAGCCAAGGGGTCAGGGCCGAAGGGGAGACCCAGTACTTC
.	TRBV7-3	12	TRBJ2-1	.	CASSFSGAVQFF	TGTGCCAGCAGCTTCTCTGGAGCAGTGCAGTTCTTC
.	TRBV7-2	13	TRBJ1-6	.	CASSSPRDETLHF	TGTGCCAGCAGCTCGCCCAGAGACGAAACCCTCCACTTT
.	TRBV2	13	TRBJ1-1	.	CASSGTMNTEAFF	TGTGCCAGCAGTGGGACCATGAACACTGAAGCTTTCTTT
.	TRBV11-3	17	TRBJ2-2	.	CASSLGGGTANTGELFF	TGTGCCAGCAGCTTAGGGGGGGGCACGGCGAACACCGGGGAGCTGTTTTTT
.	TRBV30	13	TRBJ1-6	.	CAWSVQANSPLHF	TGTGCCTGGAGTGTACAGGCTAATTCACCCCTCCACTTT
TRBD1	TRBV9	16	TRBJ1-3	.	CASSAGQGAFGNTIYF	TGTGCCAGCAGCGCTGGACAGGGGGCCTTTGGAAACACCATATATTTT
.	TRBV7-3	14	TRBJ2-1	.	CASSLGWQADEQFF	TGTGCCAGCAGCTTGGGGTGGCAGGCGGATGAGCAGTTCTTC
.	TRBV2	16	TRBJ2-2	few	CASSKRGISNTGELFF	TGTGCCAGCAGTAAAAGGGGTATCTCGAACACCGGGGAGCTGTTTTTT
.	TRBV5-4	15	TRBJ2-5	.	CASSLDRFSEETQYF	TGTGCCAGCAGCTTGGACCGCTTCTCAGAAGAGACCCAGTACTTC
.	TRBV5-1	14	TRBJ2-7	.	CASSLEQSSYEQYF	TGCGCCAGCAGCTTGGAACAGAGCTCCTACGAGCAGTACTTC
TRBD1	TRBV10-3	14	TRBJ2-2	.	CAIRNRGNAGELFF	TGTGCCATCAGAAACAGGGGTAACGCCGGGGAGCTGTTTTTT
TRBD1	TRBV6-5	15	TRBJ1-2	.	CASSAGQGEGYGYTF	TGTGCCAGCAGCGCCGGACAGGGAGAGGGTTATGGCTACACCTTC
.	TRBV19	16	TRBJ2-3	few	CASRSGTRSSTDTQYF	TGTGCCAGTAGATCCGGGACAAGGTCTAGCACAGATACGCAGTATTTT
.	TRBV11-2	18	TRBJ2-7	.	CASSYSGRGGTSSYEQYF	TGTGCCAGCAGCTACTCCGGACGTGGGGGGACCTCATCCTACGAGCAGTACTTC
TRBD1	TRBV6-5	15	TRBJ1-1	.	CASSYSGQANTEAFF	TGTGCCAGCAGTTACTCTGGACAGGCGAACACTGAAGCTTTCTTT
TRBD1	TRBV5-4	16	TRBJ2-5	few	CASSFSRTGDQETQYF	TGTGCCAGCAGCTTTTCAAGGACAGGGGACCAAGAGACCCAGTACTTC
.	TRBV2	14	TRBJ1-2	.	CASSEYRGGDGYTF	TGTGCCAGCAGTGAATATCGTGGTGGAGATGGCTACACCTTC
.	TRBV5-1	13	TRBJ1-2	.	CASSTGTNGGYTF	TGCGCCAGCAGCACCGGGACAAACGGTGGCTACACCTTC
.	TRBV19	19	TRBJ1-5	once	CASSIDPKQGSRSNQPQHF	TGTGCCAGTAGTATAGATCCGAAACAGGGCTCACGCAGCAATCAGCCCCAGCATTTT
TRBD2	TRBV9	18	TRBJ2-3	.	CASSLNPILATRTDTQYF	TGTGCCAGCAGCCTCAACCCGATACTAGCGACTCGCACAGATACGCAGTATTTT
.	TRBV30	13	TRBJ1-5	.	CAWSVGLNQPQHF	TGTGCCTGGAGTGTTGGGCTCAATCAGCCCCAGCATTTT
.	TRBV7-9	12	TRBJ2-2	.	CASSFTTGELFF	TGTGCCAGCAGCTTTACGACCGGGGAGCTGTTTTTT
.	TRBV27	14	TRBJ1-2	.	CASTQGPPAYGYTF	TGTGCCAGCACCCAGGGACCGCCGGCCTATGGCTACACCTTC
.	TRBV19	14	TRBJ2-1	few	CASSRTWGEIEQFF	TGTGCCAGTAGTCGCACCTGGGGGGAAATTGAGCAGTTCTTC
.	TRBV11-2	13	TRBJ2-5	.	CASNLMVAETQYF	TGTGCCAGCAACCTAATGGTGGCGGAGACCCAGTACTTC
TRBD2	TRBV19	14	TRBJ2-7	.	CASSLETSGDEQYF	TGTGCCAGTAGCCTTGAGACTAGCGGGGACGAGCAGTACTTC
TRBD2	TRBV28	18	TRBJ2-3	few	CASRPFPGLAGGPDTQYF	TGTGCCAGCAGACCTTTTCCGGGACTAGCGGGGGGGCCGGATACGCAGTATTTT
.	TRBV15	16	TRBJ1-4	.	CATSRGYSATNEKLFF	TGTGCCACCAGCAGAGGTTACAGTGCAACTAATGAAAAACTGTTTTTT